These T cell receptor beta chains were read from a single sample in a study of blood T cell repertoires in COVID-19. The table came from immunoSEQ multiplex PCR; TCRdb's copy has only in-frame clones and leaves some out. The data hold some 220,000 clones, with roughly 84% observed a single time. Sequences were obtained from peripheral blood. The source of these receptors is a woman aged 30 to 39 who had recovered from COVID-19. CDR3s include the opening cysteine and the closing phenylalanine or tryptophan. The D gene is left open where the match is weak. The size of a clone is reported for some rows only, either as once, few or many, or as a class for expanded clones.

-,TRBJ2-5,TRBD2,TRBV2,TGTGCCAGCAGAATTAGCGGGAGTCGAGAGACCCAGTACTTC,CASRISGSRETQYF
-,TRBJ2-5,TRBD2,TRBV5-1,TGCGCCAGCAGCCGTATAGCGGGAGGGCCGGGGGAGACCCAGTACTTC,CASSRIAGGPGETQYF
many,TRBJ1-1,-,TRBV28,TGTGCCAGCAGTTTCGGGGGAGGAGGGATCACTGAAGCTTTCTTT,CASSFGGGGITEAFF
-,TRBJ1-6,-,TRBV28,TGTGCCAGCAGCAACGACGGGGGAGGTTCACCCCTCCACTTT,CASSNDGGGSPLHF
few,TRBJ2-6,-,TRBV19,TGTGCCAGTAGTATTCGGGGTGCCGGGAACGGGGCCAACGTCCTGACTTTC,CASSIRGAGNGANVLTF
few,TRBJ1-5,-,TRBV6-2/TRBV6-3,TGTGCCAGCAGTAGGCCAGGGGTCCAGCCCCAGCATTTT,CASSRPGVQPQHF
-,TRBJ2-1,TRBD2,TRBV2,TGTGCCAGCAGTGTGCGGGAGGAGAATGAGCAGTTCTTC,CASSVREENEQFF
-,TRBJ2-2,TRBD2,TRBV6-4,TGTGCCAGCAGTTTGGCTGGTAGCGGGAGGGCCGCGAACACCGGGGAGCTGTTTTTT,CASSLAGSGRAANTGELFF
-,TRBJ2-7,TRBD1,TRBV6-6,TGTGCCAGCAGTTACTCCGACAGGGGATCCTACGAGCAGTACTTC,CASSYSDRGSYEQYF
-,TRBJ2-2,-,TRBV18,TGTGCCAGCTCACCGGGCAGGGCCCTGGACACCGGGGAGCTGTTTTTT,CASSPGRALDTGELFF
-,TRBJ1-1,-,TRBV30,TGTGCCTGGAGTCGGACAGATAACACTGAAGCTTTCTTT,CAWSRTDNTEAFF
-,TRBJ2-3,-,TRBV7-2,TGTGCCATCCTCTCAGATACGCAGTATTTT,CAILSDTQYF
few,TRBJ1-5,TRBD1,TRBV28,TGTGCCAGCAGTACACATAGGGGGCGGGCTAGCAATCAGCCCCAGCATTTT,CASSTHRGRASNQPQHF
-,TRBJ2-3,TRBD2,TRBV11-3,TGTGCCAGCAGCCAAGGACTAGCGGGAGTTTCAGATACGCAGTATTTT,CASSQGLAGVSDTQYF
-,TRBJ2-3,TRBD2,TRBV25-1,TGTGCCAGCAGTAATTCAAGGGAGGGAGTTAGGGGCACAGATACGCAGTATTTT,CASSNSREGVRGTDTQYF
-,TRBJ1-5,-,TRBV28,TGTGCCAGCAGTCCCGTCGTCGGAGCGAATATGGGGCCCCAGCATTTT,CASSPVVGANMGPQHF
-,TRBJ2-5,TRBD2,TRBV9,TGTGCCAGCAGCGTAGGTAATAGCGGGAGGGCCCACGAGACCCAGTACTTC,CASSVGNSGRAHETQYF
-,TRBJ2-1,-,TRBV7-9,TGTGCCAGCGGTCTAAGTCATGAGCAGTTCTTC,CASGLSHEQFF
-,TRBJ2-4,TRBD2,TRBV5-4,TGTGCCAGCAGCGCCGGCGGGGGGCAGGGCATTCAGTACTTC,CASSAGGGQGIQYF
-,TRBJ1-1,-,TRBV19,TGTGCCAGTAGTATGGCAACAGGGATCACTGAAGCTTTCTTT,CASSMATGITEAFF
-,TRBJ2-5,TRBD2,TRBV6-5,TGTGCCAGTTCCGAGCGGGAGGGCCAGGAGACCCAGTACTTC,CASSEREGQETQYF
-,TRBJ2-1,TRBD2,TRBV6-5,TGTGCCAGCAGGGGACTAGCCGACACCTACAATGAGCAGTTCTTC,CASRGLADTYNEQFF
-,TRBJ2-3,TRBD2,TRBV15,TGTGCGTCGGCGGGAGAGTGGGATACGCAGTATTTT,CASAGEWDTQYF
-,TRBJ1-2,TRBD1,TRBV10-3,TGTGCCATCAGCCTACAGGGGGCCGGAAACTATGGCTACACCTTC,CAISLQGAGNYGYTF
-,TRBJ1-3,TRBD1,TRBV19,TGTGCCAGTAGTCCGACAGGGAGCTCTGGAAACACCATATATTTT,CASSPTGSSGNTIYF
-,TRBJ2-3,TRBD2,TRBV25-1,TGTGCCAGCAGTGACTTTGGACTAGCCCTCACAGATACGCAGTATTTT,CASSDFGLALTDTQYF
-,TRBJ2-5,TRBD2,TRBV7-2,TGTGCCAGCAGCAAGACTAGCGGGAGGGCCCGGGAGACCCAGTACTTC,CASSKTSGRARETQYF
-,TRBJ2-5,TRBD1,TRBV9,TGTGCCAGCAGCCCGGGACAGGTAGGGGAGACCCAGTACTTC,CASSPGQVGETQYF
-,TRBJ1-1,TRBD1,TRBV11-2,TGTGCCAGCAGCTCACAGGGGGGTACTGAAGCTTTCTTT,CASSSQGGTEAFF
-,TRBJ2-5,-,TRBV6-5,TGTGCCAGCAGTTACGGGCCGATACAAGAGACCCAGTACTTC,CASSYGPIQETQYF
-,TRBJ2-1,TRBD2,TRBV7-3,TGTGCCAGCAGCTCCCCACTAGCGGGAGGCTACAATGAGCAGTTCTTC,CASSSPLAGGYNEQFF
few,TRBJ1-5,-,TRBV5-3,TGTGCCAGAAGCTCCCGGGATTTT,CARSSRDF
-,TRBJ2-5,-,TRBV30,TGTGCCTGGAGTGTACTCGGGACCCAGTACTTC,CAWSVLGTQYF
-,TRBJ2-5,TRBD1,TRBV27,TGTGCCAGCAATCCCACAACAGGGGCGGAGACCCAGTACTTC,CASNPTTGAETQYF
-,TRBJ2-7,TRBD2,TRBV11-3,TGTGCCAGCAGCTCCGGGGGGGCCGGCGAGCAGTACTTC,CASSSGGAGEQYF
-,TRBJ2-7,-,TRBV27,TGTGCCAGCAGTTCCCAAGTGGGGGGCGAGCAGTACTTC,CASSSQVGGEQYF
-,TRBJ2-2,TRBD1,TRBV28,TGTGCCAGCAGTCTCCGGACAGGGGCGAACACCGGGGAGCTGTTTTTT,CASSLRTGANTGELFF
-,TRBJ2-7,TRBD2,TRBV7-9,TGTGCCAGCTCGGCTAGCGGGTACGAGCAGTACTTC,CASSASGYEQYF
-,TRBJ2-2,-,TRBV11-3,TGTGCCAGCAGCTTAGGGGGGCCCGGGGAGCTGTTTTTT,CASSLGGPGELFF
-,TRBJ1-1,TRBD1,TRBV19,TGTGCCAGTAGTATAGTTGGGACAGGGCACACTGAAGCTTTCTTT,CASSIVGTGHTEAFF
-,TRBJ1-1,TRBD1,TRBV30,TGTGCCTGGAGTTTAAAAATGGACAGGGGAGGGCCTGAAGCTTTCTTT,CAWSLKMDRGGPEAFF
once,TRBJ1-5,-,TRBV5-8,TGTGCCAGCAGCCTGGACGGGACACGGAATCAGCCCCAGCATTTT,CASSLDGTRNQPQHF
-,TRBJ2-3,TRBD2,TRBV5-1,TGCGCCAGCAGCTTGGTTTTTCGACTAGCGGGAGGTCCGACAGATACGCAGTATTTT,CASSLVFRLAGGPTDTQYF
-,TRBJ2-3,-,TRBV28,TGTGCCAGCACCTTAGGGGGTTTTACAGATACGCAGTATTTT,CASTLGGFTDTQYF
few,TRBJ2-1,TRBD2,TRBV5-1,TGCGCCAGCAGCTTGTGGCTAGCGGGAGAGCGGGAGCAGTTCTTC,CASSLWLAGEREQFF
-,TRBJ1-1,TRBD1,TRBV2,TGTGCCAGCAGTGAAGAGGGGGCTCGTGGTGAAGCTTTCTTT,CASSEEGARGEAFF
-,TRBJ1-6,TRBD1,TRBV24-1,TGTGCCACCAGTGGATCGACAGGGAATTCACCCCTCCACTTT,CATSGSTGNSPLHF